This T cell receptor (beta chain) originates from a study of T cell responses to AZD1222 COVID-19 vaccine. Study-level information: Researchers grouped second doses given at about 4 or about 12 weeks into one pool.

With regard to this clone: Antigen unknown.

This table comes from immunoSEQ multiplex PCR, and its TCRdb copy is limited to in-frame clones, with some not included. The profile shows 95,000 or so clones, about 89% of them singletons. V shed 5 bases and J 4 bases; nucleotides not matched to a gene: 11. CDR3 size: 16 residues. Germline V lookup: CDR1 SGHTA, CDR2 FQGNSA. Study-level results: Females outnumbered males among donors, who were mostly white British; clonal diversity was possibly underestimated. Increases in Spike-specific TCR breadth and depth were seen after two AZD1222 doses.

Source: peripheral blood, taken on day 0 of AZD1222 vaccination. The clonotype comes from an adult in good health. J is TRBJ1-3 and V is TRBV7-2; 7 bases map to TRBD1. The CDR3 sequence is CASSPPRGQIGNTIYF. The CDR3 DNA is TGTGCCAGCAGCCCCCCCCGGGGACAGATCGGAAACACCATATATTTT.